This note documents a single T cell receptor (beta chain) sequence. This entry is derived from a study of PD-1 blockade in mismatch repair-deficient tumors. CDR3 length: 14 amino acids. Germline assignment: CDR1 SGHVS and CDR2 FQNEAQ. With 1 base removed from V and 4 bases from J, the gap between germline ends came to 11 bases. The data were produced by immunoSEQ multiplex PCR, yet TCRdb's version contains in-frame clones alone and is incomplete. The profile shows some 85,000 clones, 70% to 90% of them singletons. The clonotype originates from an adult with mismatch repair-deficient cancer. The specimen was peripheral blood, collected 44 weeks after starting pembrolizumab. V usage is TRBV7-8 and J usage is TRBJ2-7; D might be TRBD1 (5 bases). CDR3 in amino acids: CASSLVPGRYEQYF. The DNA for the CDR3 is TGTGCCAGCAGCTTAGTTCCAGGGCGATACGAGCAGTACTTC. Drawing the rest from reference TRBV7-8 and TRBJ2-7, the complete variable domain is GAGVSQSPRYKVAKRGQDVALRCDPISGHVSLFWYQQALGQGPEFLTYFQNEAQLDKSGLPSDRFFAERPEGSVSTLKIQRTQQEDSAVYLCASSLVPGRYEQYFGPGTRLTVT.